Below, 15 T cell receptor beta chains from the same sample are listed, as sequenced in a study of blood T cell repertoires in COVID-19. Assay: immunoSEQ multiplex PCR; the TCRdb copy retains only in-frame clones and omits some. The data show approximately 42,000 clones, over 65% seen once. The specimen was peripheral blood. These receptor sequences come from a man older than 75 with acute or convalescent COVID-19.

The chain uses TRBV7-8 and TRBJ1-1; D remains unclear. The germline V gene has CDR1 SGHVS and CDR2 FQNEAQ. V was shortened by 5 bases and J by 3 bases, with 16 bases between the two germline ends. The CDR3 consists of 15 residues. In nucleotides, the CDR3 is TGTGCCAGCAGCCTAAGTCCGGTAGGAGACACTGAAGCTTTCTTT. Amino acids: CASSLSPVGDTEAFF.

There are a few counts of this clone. The CDR3 sequence is CASSYLAGPADTQYF. The DNA for the CDR3 is TGTGCCAGCAGTTACTTGGCGGGGCCCGCAGATACGCAGTATTTT. This rearrangement joins TRBV6-2 or TRBV6-3 to TRBJ2-3, with D perhaps matching TRBD2 (6 bases). Per the germline V gene, CDR1 is MNHEY and CDR2 is SVGEGT. The CDR3 has 15 amino acids. V lost 1 base, J lost 4 bases, and 12 bases lay in between.

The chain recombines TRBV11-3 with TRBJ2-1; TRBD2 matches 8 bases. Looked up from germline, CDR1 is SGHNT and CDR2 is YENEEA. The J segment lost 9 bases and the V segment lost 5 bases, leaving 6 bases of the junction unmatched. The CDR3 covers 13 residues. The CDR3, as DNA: TGTGCCAGCAGCCGCGGGGGGTTAGGTGAGCAGTTCTTC. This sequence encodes CASSRGGLGEQFF.

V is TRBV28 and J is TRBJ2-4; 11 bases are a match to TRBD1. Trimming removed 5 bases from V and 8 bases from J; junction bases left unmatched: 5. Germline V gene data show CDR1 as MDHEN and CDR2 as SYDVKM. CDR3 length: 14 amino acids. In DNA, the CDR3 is TGTGCCAGCAGTCCGGGACAGGGGGTTTACATTCAGTACTTC. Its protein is CASSPGQGVYIQYF.

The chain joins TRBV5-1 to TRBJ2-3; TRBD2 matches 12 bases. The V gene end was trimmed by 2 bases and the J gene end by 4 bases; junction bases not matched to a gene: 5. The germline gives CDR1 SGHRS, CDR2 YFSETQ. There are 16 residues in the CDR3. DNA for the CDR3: TGCGCCAGCAGCTTTGGGGGACTAGCGGGCGCAGATACGCAGTATTTT. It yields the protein CASSFGGLAGADTQYF. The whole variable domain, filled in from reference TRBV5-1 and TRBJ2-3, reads KAGVTQTPRYLIKTRGQQVTLSCSPISGHRSVSWYQQTPGQGLQFLFEYFSETQRNKGNFPGRFSGRQFSNSRSEMNVSTLELGDSALYLCASSFGGLAGADTQYFGPGTRLTVL.

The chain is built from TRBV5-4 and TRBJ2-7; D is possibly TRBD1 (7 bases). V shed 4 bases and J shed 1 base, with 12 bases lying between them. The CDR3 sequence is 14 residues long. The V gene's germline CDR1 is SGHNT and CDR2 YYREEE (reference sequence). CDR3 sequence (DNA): TGTGCCAGCAGCCCGACAGGGACTTCCTACGAGCAGTACTTC. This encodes CASSPTGTSYEQYF.

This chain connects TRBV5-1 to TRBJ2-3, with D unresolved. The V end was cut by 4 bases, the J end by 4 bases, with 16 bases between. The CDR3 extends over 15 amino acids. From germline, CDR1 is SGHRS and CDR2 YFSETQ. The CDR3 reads CASSLEADLPDTQYF. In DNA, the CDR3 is TGCGCCAGCAGCCTAGAGGCAGATCTTCCAGATACGCAGTATTTT.

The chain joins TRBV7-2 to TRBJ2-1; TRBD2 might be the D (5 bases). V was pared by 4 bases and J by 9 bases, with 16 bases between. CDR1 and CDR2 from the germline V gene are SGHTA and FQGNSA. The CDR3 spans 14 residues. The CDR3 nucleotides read TGTGCCAGCAGCTCCCAAGGAGCACTAGGTGAGCAGTTCTTC. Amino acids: CASSSQGALGEQFF.

The CDR3 sequence is CASSSPQGSYGYTF. CDR3 nucleotide sequence: TGTGCCAGCAGCTCCCCACAGGGATCCTATGGCTACACCTTC. J is TRBJ1-2 and V is TRBV28; D perhaps matches TRBD1 (6 bases). Germline-derived CDR1 and CDR2 are MDHEN and SYDVKM. CDR3 length: 14 residues. Deletions cut 6 bases from V and 4 bases from J, with 15 bases between.

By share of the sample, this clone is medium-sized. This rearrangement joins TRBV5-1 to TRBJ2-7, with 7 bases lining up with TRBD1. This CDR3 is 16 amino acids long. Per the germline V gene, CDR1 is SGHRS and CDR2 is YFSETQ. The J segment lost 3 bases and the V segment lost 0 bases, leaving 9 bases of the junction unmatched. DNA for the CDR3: TGCGCCAGCAGCTTGGGGCACCGGGACAGCAACTACGAGCAGTACTTC. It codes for CASSLGHRDSNYEQYF.

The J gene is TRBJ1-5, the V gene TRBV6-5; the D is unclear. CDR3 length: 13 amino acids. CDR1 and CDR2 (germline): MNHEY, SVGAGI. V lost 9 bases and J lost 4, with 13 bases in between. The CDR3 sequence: CASQPGVNQPQHF. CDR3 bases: TGTGCCAGTCAACCTGGAGTGAATCAGCCCCAGCATTTT.

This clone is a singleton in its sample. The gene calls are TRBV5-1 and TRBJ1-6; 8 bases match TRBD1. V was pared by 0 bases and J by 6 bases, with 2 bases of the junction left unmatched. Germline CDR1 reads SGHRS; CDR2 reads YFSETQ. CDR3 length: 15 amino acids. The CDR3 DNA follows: TGCGCCAGCAGCTTGGAGGGACAGGTTAATTCACCCCTCCACTTT. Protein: CASSLEGQVNSPLHF.

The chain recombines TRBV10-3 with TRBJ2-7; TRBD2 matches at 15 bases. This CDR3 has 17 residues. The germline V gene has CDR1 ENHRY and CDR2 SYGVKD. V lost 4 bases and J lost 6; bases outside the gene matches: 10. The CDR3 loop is CAISGIGLAGGSGEQYF. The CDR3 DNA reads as TGTGCCATCAGTGGAATTGGACTAGCGGGAGGGTCTGGCGAGCAGTACTTC.

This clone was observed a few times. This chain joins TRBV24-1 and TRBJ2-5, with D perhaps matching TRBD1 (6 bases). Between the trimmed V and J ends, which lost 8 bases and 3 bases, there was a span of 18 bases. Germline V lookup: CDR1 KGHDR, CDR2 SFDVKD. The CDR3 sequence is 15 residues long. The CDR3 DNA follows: TGTGCCACCAAAAGGACAGCATTCCTGGAAGAGACCCAGTACTTC. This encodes CATKRTAFLEETQYF.

In nucleotides, the CDR3 is TGTGCCAGTAGTAGGCTGGGCCATGAGCAGTTCTTC. Amino acids: CASSRLGHEQFF. The V and J genes are TRBV19 and TRBJ2-1; D unclear. CDR1 is LNHDA, CDR2 SQIVND, per germline (reference sequence). CDR3 size: 12 residues. V gave up 4 bases and J gave up 8 bases, with 9 bases separating them. The whole variable domain, filled in from reference TRBV19 and TRBJ2-1, reads DGGITQSPKYLFRKEGQNVTLSCEQNLNHDAMYWYRQDPGQGLRLIYYSQIVNDFQKGDIAEGYSVSREKKESFPLTVTSAQKNPTAFYLCASSRLGHEQFFGPGTRLTVL.